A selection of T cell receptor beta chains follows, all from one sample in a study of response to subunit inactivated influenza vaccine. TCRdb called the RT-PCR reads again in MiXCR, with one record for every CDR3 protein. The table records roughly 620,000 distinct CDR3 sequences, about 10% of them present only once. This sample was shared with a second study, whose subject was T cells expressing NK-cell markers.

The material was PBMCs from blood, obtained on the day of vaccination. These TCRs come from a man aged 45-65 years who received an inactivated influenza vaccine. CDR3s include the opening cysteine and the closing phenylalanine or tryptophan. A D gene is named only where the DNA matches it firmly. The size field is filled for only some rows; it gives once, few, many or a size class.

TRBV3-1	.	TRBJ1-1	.	TGTGCCAGCAGCCCCATTTCGAGAGAAGGAGCTTTCTTT	CASSPISREGAFF
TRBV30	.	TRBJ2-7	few	TGTGCCTGGAGTGTACTTTCGTCGGCTGCCTACGAGCAGTACTTC	CAWSVLSSAAYEQYF
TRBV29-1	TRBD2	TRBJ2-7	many	TGCAGCGTTGGGCTAGCGGGAGGGGGCGAGCAGTACTTC	CSVGLAGGGEQYF
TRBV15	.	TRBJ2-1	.	TGTGCCACCAGCACAGGGAGCTCCTACAATGAGCAGTTCTTC	CATSTGSSYNEQFF
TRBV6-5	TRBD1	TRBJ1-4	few	TGTGCCAGCAGTTACGGGACAGATACAACTAATGAAAAACTGTTTTTT	CASSYGTDTTNEKLFF
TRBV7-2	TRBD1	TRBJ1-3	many	TGTGCCAGCAGCTTAAAGGGGGCCCTCGGAAACACCATATATTTT	CASSLKGALGNTIYF
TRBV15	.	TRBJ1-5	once	TGTGCCACCAGCAGAGGCCGGGCCCCCCTTAGCAATCAGCCCCAGCATTTT	CATSRGRAPLSNQPQHF
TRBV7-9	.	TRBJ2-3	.	TGTGCCACCAACAGTGACACAGATACGCAGTATTTT	CATNSDTDTQYF
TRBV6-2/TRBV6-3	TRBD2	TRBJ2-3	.	TGTGCCAGCAGCTTTCCTAGCGGAACCAGCACAGATACGCAGTATTTT	CASSFPSGTSTDTQYF
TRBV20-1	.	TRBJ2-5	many	TGCAGTGCCCTAATAGGGGGGGCCGGCGAGACCCAGTACTTC	CSALIGGAGETQYF
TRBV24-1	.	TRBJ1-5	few	TGTGCCACCAGTGATCCGACAGTAAGCAATCAGCCCCAGCATTTT	CATSDPTVSNQPQHF
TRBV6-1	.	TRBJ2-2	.	TGTGCCAGCAGTGAAGGGTGGACCGGGGAGCTGTTTTTT	CASSEGWTGELFF
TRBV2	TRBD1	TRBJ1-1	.	TGTGCCAGCAGTGAAGCTCTACAGGGGATGAACACTGAAGCTTTCTTT	CASSEALQGMNTEAFF
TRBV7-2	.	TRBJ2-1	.	TGTGCCAGCAGCTTCCAGGCATACGGAAGTGAGGGTGAGCAGTTCTTC	CASSFQAYGSEGEQFF
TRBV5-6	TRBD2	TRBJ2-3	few	TGTGCCAGCAGCCGAAGCGGGAGGGCCCTCCCAGATACGCAGTATTTT	CASSRSGRALPDTQYF